This entry lists 21 T cell receptor beta chains sequenced from one sample in a study of blood T cell repertoires in COVID-19. Generated by immunoSEQ multiplex PCR, the TCRdb table keeps only in-frame clones and is missing some. The data show some 170,000 clones, around 73% seen once. Specimen: PBMCs or T cells enriched from blood (not recorded which). Every receptor here comes from a woman in her forties or fifties who had recovered from COVID-19.

The V gene is TRBV11-2, the J gene TRBJ1-2; TRBD1 is a possible D gene (6 bases). Germline CDR1 reads SGHAT; CDR2 reads FQNNGV. This CDR3 spans 16 amino acids. The V and J ends lost 1 base and 4 bases respectively, with 16 bases between them. CDR3 in DNA: TGTGCCAGCAGCTTAGCGGGGGGCCGAGGCTCCTATGGCTACACCTTC. Translation: CASSLAGGRGSYGYTF.

The V call is TRBV6-5, the J call TRBJ1-6; 7 nucleotides line up with TRBD1. This CDR3 has 12 amino acids. The ends lost 8 bases at V and 10 bases at J; junction bases unmatched: 5. CDR1 is MNHEY and CDR2 is SVGAGI in the germline V gene. The CDR3, as DNA: TGTGCCAGCGAGGGACAGTTCTCACCCCTCCACTTT. Translating it yields CASEGQFSPLHF.

This rearrangement joins TRBV5-4 to TRBJ2-1; 8 nucleotides line up with TRBD1. There are 15 residues in the CDR3. The germline gives CDR1 SGHNT, CDR2 YYREEE (reference sequence). Trimming cost V 4 bases and J 4 bases; bases outside gene matches: 7. The CDR3 region has the DNA TGTGCCAGCAGCGCCGACAGGGGAACTTACAATGAGCAGTTCTTC. Translation: CASSADRGTYNEQFF.

This clone was detected only once. The rearrangement uses TRBV4-1 and TRBJ2-7; D not certain. CDR3 length equals 13 residues. CDR1 and CDR2 from the germline V gene are MGHRA and YSYEKL. V was clipped by 1 base and J by 1 base, with 5 bases between them. The DNA of the CDR3 is TGCGCCAGCAGCCAAGTTGCGTCCTACGAGCAGTACTTC. Translation gives CASSQVASYEQYF.

The chain links TRBV10-3 to TRBJ1-2, with 10 bases matching TRBD1. V lost 8 bases to trimming and J lost 5 bases; unmatched junction nucleotides: 8. CDR1 ENHRY and CDR2 SYGVKD come from the germline V gene. This CDR3 contains 14 residues. The CDR3 sequence: CAILGTGDSYGYTF. CDR3 nucleotides: TGTGCCATCCTAGGGACAGGGGATTCGTATGGCTACACCTTC.

CDR3 in amino acids: CASRPDRVNEAFF. In DNA, the CDR3 is TGTGCCAGCAGACCGGACAGGGTTAATGAAGCTTTCTTT. The chain links TRBV11-2 to TRBJ1-1; 8 bases align to TRBD1. Germline assignment: CDR1 SGHAT and CDR2 FQNNGV. J lost 7 bases, V lost 6 bases, and 7 bases had no gene match. The CDR3 runs 13 residues.

The CDR3 loop reads CASSLSQGNQPQHF. CDR3 bases: TGTGCCAGCAGTTTATCACAGGGCAATCAGCCCCAGCATTTT. This rearrangement joins TRBV28 to TRBJ1-5; TRBD1 is a possible D gene (5 bases). The germline V gene encodes CDR1 MDHEN and CDR2 SYDVKM. V was cut by 1 base and J by 2 bases, with 6 bases left in between. The CDR3 extends over 14 amino acids. Combining the CDR3 with reference TRBV28 and TRBJ1-5 gives the whole variable domain DVKVTQSSRYLVKRTGEKVFLECVQDMDHENMFWYRQDPGLGLRLIYFSYDVKMKEKGDIPEGYSVSREKKERFSLILESASTNQTSMYLCASSLSQGNQPQHFGDGTRLSIL.

The gene calls are TRBV19 and TRBJ2-7, with a tentative D call TRBD2 (6 bases). Germline V gene data show CDR1 as LNHDA and CDR2 as SQIVND (reference sequence). With 5 bases removed from V and 4 bases from J, the gap between germline ends came to 15 bases. The CDR3 is 14 amino acids. The CDR3 protein is CASSARDGGYEQYF. In nucleotides, the CDR3 is TGTGCCAGTAGTGCCCGGGACGGAGGGTACGAGCAGTACTTC. The full variable domain, completed using reference TRBV19 and TRBJ2-7, is DGGITQSPKYLFRKEGQNVTLSCEQNLNHDAMYWYRQDPGQGLRLIYYSQIVNDFQKGDIAEGYSVSREKKESFPLTVTSAQKNPTAFYLCASSARDGGYEQYFGPGTRLTVT.

The chain uses TRBV28 and TRBJ2-1; D might be TRBD1 (6 bases). Trimming removed 3 bases at V and 5 bases at J, with 20 bases between. This CDR3 is built from 17 residues. From germline, CDR1 is MDHEN and CDR2 SYDVKM. The CDR3 DNA follows: TGTGCCAGCAGTTTTCAACCGGGACAAAGTCACCACAATGAGCAGTTCTTC. Translated: CASSFQPGQSHHNEQFF.

The chain links TRBV28 to TRBJ2-2, with a tentative D call TRBD2 (7 bases). Germline V lookup: CDR1 MDHEN, CDR2 SYDVKM. CDR3 length: 16 residues. V lost 8 bases, J lost 4 bases, and 20 bases lay in between. The CDR3 reads CASVGGPGGPTGELFF. The CDR3 coding sequence is TGTGCCAGCGTGGGGGGGCCGGGGGGCCCCACCGGGGAGCTGTTTTTT.

This clone was counted a single time. V gene TRBV4-1 combines with J gene TRBJ2-7; 9 nucleotides agree with TRBD2. V was pared by 1 base and J by 1 base, with 2 bases of the junction left unmatched. CDR1 and CDR2 (germline): MGHRA, YSYEKL. The CDR3 is made up of 15 amino acids. The CDR3 DNA reads TGCGCCAGCAGCCAAGGGACTAGCGTATCCTACGAGCAGTACTTC. Encoded protein: CASSQGTSVSYEQYF.

This clone occurred a few times. The chain joins TRBV6-4 to TRBJ2-1, with D unclear. Germline V lookup: CDR1 MRHNA, CDR2 SNTAGT. Trimming pared 6 bases from V and 4 bases from J, leaving 16 bases between. There are 15 residues in the CDR3. The CDR3 sequence: CASRKESSVYNEQFF. Here the CDR3 DNA reads TGTGCCAGCAGAAAAGAGTCGTCCGTATACAATGAGCAGTTCTTC.

The chain combines TRBV7-9 with TRBJ2-5; 10 bases fit TRBD2. Germline V CDR1 and CDR2: SEHNR, FQNEAQ (reference sequence). CDR3 length equals 19 residues. The J segment lost 5 bases and the V segment lost 5 bases, leaving 20 bases of the junction unmatched. The CDR3 loop is CASSQLVSSGSSMGETQYF. Written as DNA, the CDR3 is TGTGCCAGCAGCCAACTCGTGTCTAGCGGGAGCTCGATGGGGGAGACCCAGTACTTC.

The gene calls are TRBV19 and TRBJ2-2; 12 bases match TRBD2. CDR1 is LNHDA, CDR2 SQIVND, per germline (reference sequence). Unmatched junction bases numbered 8, after V lost 8 bases and J lost 4 bases. CDR3 length: 16 amino acids. CDR3 loop: CASFPGLAGFTGELFF. As DNA, the CDR3 is TGTGCCAGTTTTCCGGGACTAGCGGGTTTCACCGGGGAGCTGTTTTTT. Together with reference TRBV19 and TRBJ2-2, the CDR3 gives the full variable domain: DGGITQSPKYLFRKEGQNVTLSCEQNLNHDAMYWYRQDPGQGLRLIYYSQIVNDFQKGDIAEGYSVSREKKESFPLTVTSAQKNPTAFYLCASFPGLAGFTGELFFGEGSRLTVL.

The chain carries TRBV18 and TRBJ1-2, with TRBD1 as a possible D gene (5 bases). Germline loops: CDR1 KGHSH, CDR2 LQKENI. The CDR3 contains 13 residues. V lost 4 bases and J 8 bases, leaving 14 bases between the germline ends. DNA of the CDR3: TGTGCCAGCTCACTCCAGGACAACCTCGGCTACACCTTC. It yields the protein CASSLQDNLGYTF.

The rearrangement uses TRBV24-1 and TRBJ2-3, with 10 bases identical to TRBD2. CDR1 and CDR2 (germline): KGHDR, SFDVKD. With V trimmed by 2 bases and J by 4 bases, 5 bases remained unmatched. This CDR3 has 16 residues. CDR3 region: CATSDSRLAGADTQYF. The CDR3 DNA reads TGTGCCACCAGTGATTCCAGACTAGCGGGTGCAGATACGCAGTATTTT.

J is TRBJ2-2 and V is TRBV28; D perhaps matches TRBD2 (6 bases). This CDR3 contains 14 residues. Germline CDR1 is MDHEN and CDR2 is SYDVKM. Trimming cost V 7 bases and J 2 bases, with 11 bases left between them. The CDR3 here is CASTGTHNTGELFF. The CDR3 DNA is TGTGCCAGCACCGGGACTCACAACACCGGGGAGCTGTTTTTT. Based on the CDR3 plus reference TRBV28 and TRBJ2-2, the full variable domain is DVKVTQSSRYLVKRTGEKVFLECVQDMDHENMFWYRQDPGLGLRLIYFSYDVKMKEKGDIPEGYSVSREKKERFSLILESASTNQTSMYLCASTGTHNTGELFFGEGSRLTVL.

The chain has TRBV19 and TRBJ1-2; D unresolved. Trimming took 3 bases from V and 4 from J, leaving 15 bases between them. CDR1 LNHDA and CDR2 SQIVND come from the germline V gene (reference sequence). CDR3 size: 15 residues. In DNA, the CDR3 is TGTGCCAGTAGTATCCACGGCGGGGTAGGCTATGGCTACACCTTC. It encodes CASSIHGGVGYGYTF.

The V and J genes are TRBV11-2 and TRBJ2-1; D is possibly TRBD1 (5 bases). The CDR3 covers 14 residues. Germline CDR1 SGHAT, CDR2 FQNNGV. V lost 6 bases to trimming and J lost 4 bases, with 13 bases between them. CDR3 coding DNA: TGTGCCAGCAGGACAGAGTCCTCATACAATGAGCAGTTCTTC. It specifies CASRTESSYNEQFF. Full variable domain (remainder filled in from reference TRBV11-2 and TRBJ2-1): EAGVAQSPRYKIIEKRQSVAFWCNPISGHATLYWYQQILGQGPKLLIQFQNNGVVDDSQLPKDRFSAERLKGVDSTLKIQPAKLEDSAVYLCASRTESSYNEQFFGPGTRLTVL.

The chain recombines TRBV3-1 (or the pseudogene TRBV3-2) with TRBJ2-1; 13 nucleotides agree with TRBD2. Germline V gene sequence: CDR1 LGHDT, CDR2 YNNKEL (reference sequence). With 1 base clipped from V and 7 bases from J, the junction kept 7 bases outside the gene matches. The CDR3 contains 17 residues. The CDR3, as DNA: TGTGCCAGCAGCCAAGGACTAGCGGGAGGCCGAGGGAATGAGCAGTTCTTC. This encodes CASSQGLAGGRGNEQFF.

To note about this clone: One end of the junction is discordant with germline, which a read error may explain. The gene calls are TRBV10-3 and TRBJ1-1; TRBD1 matches 7 bases. This CDR3 is 14 amino acids long. The germline gives CDR1 ENHRY, CDR2 SYGVKD. The CDR3 DNA reads as TGTGCCATCAGTGAGTCAGGGGGCCCGACTGAGGCTTTCTTT. It specifies CAISESGGPTEAFF.